This section outlines one T cell receptor beta chain sequence together with its context. Recruited during active infection, patients (from Seattle) were subsequently followed longitudinally. Per the original methods: Amplification from reference gene primers served as the basis for estimated nucleated cell counts. TCRdb's table, derived via immunoSEQ multiplex PCR, lists solely in-frame clones and lacks some. V, J and clone size are taken as reported in that table, and D and trimming were inferred from the DNA itself. The data contain under 95,000 clones, approximately 86% of them singletons. This record belongs to a study of blood T cell repertoires in COVID-19. Study-wide background: Some COVID-19 samples were acute and others convalescent; all came from the United States, Italy and Spain. Sample material is recorded as cDNA or gDNA derived from T cells, B-cell-depleted T cells, or PBMCs.

With 0 bases removed from V and 4 bases from J, the gap between germline ends came to 22 bases. Germline V CDR1 and CDR2: KGHDR, SFDVKD. The CDR3 consists of 19 residues. The TCR was taken from a woman aged 80 or over with COVID-19, enrolled during active disease. The sequenced sample was peripheral blood. The chain recombines TRBV24-1 with TRBJ2-3; D is perhaps TRBD2 (5 bases). As DNA, the CDR3 is TGTGCCACCAGTGATTTGATATCGGCCGAGGGAAGGAATGCAGATACGCAGTATTTT. Translation gives CATSDLISAEGRNADTQYF.